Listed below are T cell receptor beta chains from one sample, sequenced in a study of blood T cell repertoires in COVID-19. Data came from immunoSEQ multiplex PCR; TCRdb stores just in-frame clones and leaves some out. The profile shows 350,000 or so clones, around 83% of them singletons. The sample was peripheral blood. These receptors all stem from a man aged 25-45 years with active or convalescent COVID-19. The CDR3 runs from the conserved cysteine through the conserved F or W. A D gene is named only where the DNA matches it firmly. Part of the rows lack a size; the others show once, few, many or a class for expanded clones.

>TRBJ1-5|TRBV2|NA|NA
TGTGCCAGCAACCGAGTTTTCGGCAATCAGCCCCAGCATTTT
CASNRVFGNQPQHF
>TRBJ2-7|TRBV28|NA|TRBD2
TGTGCCAGCAGTCAGCGACTAGCGGGAGGGGACGAGCAGTACTTC
CASSQRLAGGDEQYF
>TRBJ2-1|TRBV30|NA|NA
TGTGCCTGGAGTTACGAGGGTCCGTCCTTTTACAATGAGCAGTTCTTC
CAWSYEGPSFYNEQFF
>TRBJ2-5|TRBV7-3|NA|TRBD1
TGTGCCAGCAGCTTAAGGAGGACAGGGAGTTGGGAGACCCAGTACTTC
CASSLRRTGSWETQYF
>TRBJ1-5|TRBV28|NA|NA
TGTGCCAGCAGCCAGAATCAGCCCCAGCATTTT
CASSQNQPQHF
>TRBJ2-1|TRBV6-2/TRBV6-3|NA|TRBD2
TGTGCCAGCAGTTCTCCTAGCGGATACAATGAGCAGTTCTTC
CASSSPSGYNEQFF
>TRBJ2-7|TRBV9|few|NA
TGTGCCAGCAGCGTTACCCGGGACAACTACGAGCAGTACTTC
CASSVTRDNYEQYF
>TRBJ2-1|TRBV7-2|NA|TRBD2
TGTGCCAGCAGCTTAGATCTCTTGGGCGGGGGATATCACAATGAGCAGTTCTTC
CASSLDLLGGGYHNEQFF
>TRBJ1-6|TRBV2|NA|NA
TGTGCCAGCAGTGCTCAGGGGTCCTATAATTCACCCCTCCACTTT
CASSAQGSYNSPLHF
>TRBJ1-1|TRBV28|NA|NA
TGTGCCAGCAGTTGGGGGGGACGGCTCAACACTGAAGCTTTCTTT
CASSWGGRLNTEAFF
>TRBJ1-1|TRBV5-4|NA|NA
TGTGCCAGCAGCGGAGGACAGCTCAGTATGAACACTGAAGCTTTCTTT
CASSGGQLSMNTEAFF
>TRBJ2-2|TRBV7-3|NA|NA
TGTGCCAGCAGACCAGGGGTTCCCGGGGAGCTGTTTTTT
CASRPGVPGELFF
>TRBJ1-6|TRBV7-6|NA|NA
TGTGCCAGCAGCTTAGAACAGGCGAATTCACCCCTCCACTTT
CASSLEQANSPLHF
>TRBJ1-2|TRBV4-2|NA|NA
TGTGCCAGCAGCCAAGGTCAAGAGGGATCCGGCTACACCTTC
CASSQGQEGSGYTF
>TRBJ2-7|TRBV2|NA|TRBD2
TGTGCCAGCAGTGAGTATCTAGCGGACCTCTACGAGCAGTACTTC
CASSEYLADLYEQYF
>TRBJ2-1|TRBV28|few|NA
TGTGCCAGCAGTTTATTAAGGAGGGGCGGGACGATGAACAATGAGCAGTTCTTC
CASSLLRRGGTMNNEQFF
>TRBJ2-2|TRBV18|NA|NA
TGTGCCAGCTCACAACGGACCGGGGAGCTGTTTTTT
CASSQRTGELFF
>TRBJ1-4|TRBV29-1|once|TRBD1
TGCAGCGTTGCGCTGACAGGGGTAGGTGAAAAACTGTTTTTT
CSVALTGVGEKLFF
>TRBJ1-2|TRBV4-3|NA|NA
TGCGCCAGCAGCCAAGATTTACAGAGCTATGGCTACACCTTC
CASSQDLQSYGYTF
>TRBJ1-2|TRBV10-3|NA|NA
TGTGCCATCAGGGGTGGGGCTGAAGGCTACACCTTC
CAIRGGAEGYTF
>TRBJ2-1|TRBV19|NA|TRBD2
TGTGCCAGTAGTATGTCGGGACGGGGGACTAGCGGGAGAGATGAGCAGTTCTTC
CASSMSGRGTSGRDEQFF
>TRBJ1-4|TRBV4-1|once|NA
TGCGCCAGCAGCCTTTTCCACAGTGCAACTAATGAAAAACTGTTTTTT
CASSLFHSATNEKLFF
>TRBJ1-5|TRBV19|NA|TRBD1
TGTGCCAGTAGCACAGGGGGGGTTCAGCCCCAGCATTTT
CASSTGGVQPQHF